Shown below are 10 T cell receptor beta chains from a single sample sequenced in a study of cytomegalovirus exposure and HLA in healthy donors. The repertoire was sequenced with immunoSEQ multiplex PCR; TCRdb's copy has only in-frame clones and lacks some. The data show 200,000 or so clones, over 80% seen once. Source material: PBMCs. These receptors originate from a woman between 18 and 30 years old in good health and CMV-seronegative.

In nucleotides, the CDR3 is TGTGCCAGCAGTGTAACAGGGCGCTACGAGCAGTACTTC. Its translation: CASSVTGRYEQYF. V usage is TRBV2 and J usage is TRBJ2-7, with a possible D match to TRBD1 (6 bases). V lost 4 bases, J lost 3 bases, and 10 bases lay in between. Per germline, CDR1 SNHLY and CDR2 FYNNEI. The CDR3 covers 13 residues.

The V gene is TRBV6-1, the J gene TRBJ2-1, with D hard to call. The CDR3 contains 16 residues. Trimming removed 3 bases from V and 2 bases from J, with 14 bases in between. CDR1 and CDR2 from the germline V gene are MNHNS and SASEGT. DNA of the CDR3: TGTGCCAGCAGTGAGAGGCCCCAGGCGACCTACAATGAGCAGTTCTTC. Protein product: CASSERPQATYNEQFF.

In its sample, this clone was seen many times. The chain recombines TRBV10-3 with TRBJ2-7; TRBD2 matches 8 bases. The CDR3 length is 13 residues. V gave up 6 bases and J gave up 6 bases; unmatched junction bases: 7. The germline CDR1 and CDR2 sequences are ENHRY and SYGVKD. This CDR3 is CAIRPGLGAEQYF. The CDR3 DNA follows: TGTGCCATCAGGCCGGGACTAGGGGCCGAGCAGTACTTC.

V gene TRBV29-1 combines with J gene TRBJ2-1, with 7 bases aligning to TRBD1. With V trimmed by 3 bases and J by 11 bases, 10 bases remained unmatched. The CDR3 length is 13 residues. Germline assignment: CDR1 SQVTM and CDR2 ANQGSEA. CDR3 DNA sequence: TGCAGCGTTGACCTCTACAGGGGAATGCAGCAGTTCTTC. Protein product: CSVDLYRGMQQFF.

DNA of the CDR3: TGTGCCAGCAGTTTCAACTATGGCTACACCTTC. Its translation is CASSFNYGYTF. The rearrangement links TRBV28 to TRBJ1-2; D is undetermined. CDR1 and CDR2 from the germline V gene are MDHEN and SYDVKM. The CDR3 contains 11 residues. Trimming stripped 3 bases from V and 2 bases from J, with 1 base between.

The gene calls are TRBV30 and TRBJ1-5; 9 nucleotides align to TRBD1. Losses at the gene ends were 3 bases for V and 6 bases for J; bases not matched to a gene: 9. Looked up from germline, CDR1 is GTSNPN and CDR2 is SVGIG (reference sequence). This CDR3 region has 15 residues. Written as DNA, the CDR3 is TGTGCCTGGAGAACGCCGGGACAGGGACGTCAGCCCCAGCATTTT. Its protein is CAWRTPGQGRQPQHF.

The rearrangement joins TRBV29-1 to TRBJ2-5; D is possibly TRBD2 (5 bases). In germline, CDR1 is SQVTM, CDR2 ANQGSEA. Trimming left V 2 bases short and J 1 base short, with 8 bases between. The CDR3 is made up of 13 amino acids. The CDR3 nucleotides are TGCAGCGTTGAAAGTGGACTCCAAGAGACCCAGTACTTC. It translates to CSVESGLQETQYF.

This chain connects TRBV2 to TRBJ1-2, with 7 bases fitting TRBD1. Germline V gives CDR1 SNHLY, CDR2 FYNNEI. This CDR3 contains 15 residues. V shed 8 bases, J shed 4 bases, and the junction held 13 bases outside the gene matches. The CDR3: CASANTQGGIYGYTF. CDR3 sequence (DNA): TGTGCCAGCGCAAATACCCAGGGGGGGATCTATGGCTACACCTTC.

V usage is TRBV9 and J usage is TRBJ2-3; D uncertain. V shed 0 bases and J shed 5 bases, with 7 bases lying between them. The CDR3 consists of 13 residues. The germline V gene has CDR1 SGDLS and CDR2 YYNGEE. Written as DNA, the CDR3 is TGTGCCAGCAGCGTAGCTATGGGAGATACGCAGTATTTT. Amino acid sequence: CASSVAMGDTQYF.

This clone turned up a few times. The chain carries TRBV7-7 and TRBJ2-5; TRBD2 is a possible D gene (6 bases). Trimming pared 3 bases from V and 5 bases from J, leaving 16 bases between. The length of the CDR3 is 15 residues. Germline V gene sequence: CDR1 SSHAT, CDR2 FNYEAQ (reference sequence). The CDR3 region is CASSFLGTPLETQYF. The CDR3 nucleotides are TGTGCCAGCAGCTTCTTAGGGACTCCCCTCGAGACCCAGTACTTC.